Shown below are 8 T cell receptor beta chains from a single sample sequenced in a study of blood T cell repertoires in COVID-19. Using immunoSEQ multiplex PCR, the repertoire was profiled, and TCRdb retains in-frame clones only, with some absent. The sample has 110,000 or so clones; around nine tenths are singletons. Sequencing was done on a sample of peripheral blood. Receptors originate from a woman in her seventies who had recovered from COVID-19.

CDR3 DNA sequence: TGTGCCAGCAGCTTACTTCCCCCGACAGATACGCAGTATTTT. It specifies CASSLLPPTDTQYF. The chain recombines TRBV7-3 with TRBJ2-3; D remains unclear. The germline V gene has CDR1 SGHTA and CDR2 FQGTGA. CDR3 size: 14 residues. The ends were cut back, 2 bases at V and 3 bases at J, with 9 bases in the middle.

V is TRBV6-2 or TRBV6-3 and J is TRBJ1-5; 8 bases match TRBD1. V shed 6 bases and J 5 bases; nucleotides not matched to a gene: 6. Germline V gene data show CDR1 as MNHEY and CDR2 as SVGEGT. This CDR3 region has 14 residues. CDR3 coding DNA: TGTGCCAGCAGCATCGGACAGGGCCATCAGCCCCAGCATTTT. As protein: CASSIGQGHQPQHF.

This chain joins TRBV4-1 and TRBJ1-5, with a possible D match to TRBD1 (6 bases). V was clipped by 3 bases and J by 4 bases, with 22 bases between them. From germline, CDR1 is MGHRA and CDR2 YSYEKL. This CDR3 region has 18 residues. The CDR3: CASSHAGGRGALNQPQHF. The CDR3 DNA follows: TGCGCCAGCAGCCACGCCGGGGGTCGGGGGGCGTTGAATCAGCCCCAGCATTTT.

The rearrangement uses TRBV3-1 (or the pseudogene TRBV3-2) and TRBJ2-3, with D possibly being TRBD2 (5 bases). The CDR3 is made up of 16 amino acids. CDR1 and CDR2 from the germline V gene are LGHDT and YNNKEL (reference sequence). V was trimmed by 3 bases and J by 0 bases, leaving 13 bases between them. The CDR3 loop reads CASSHRRRGSTDTQYF. As DNA, the CDR3 is TGTGCCAGCAGCCACCGACGGAGAGGGAGCACAGATACGCAGTATTTT.

The CDR3 DNA reads as TGTGCCAGCAGCGTGGGTAGGCCGGGGGGGTCACCCCTCCACTTT. This sequence encodes CASSVGRPGGSPLHF. The rearrangement uses TRBV9 and TRBJ1-6; the D gene is possibly TRBD1 (5 bases). This CDR3 is 15 amino acids long. From germline, CDR1 is SGDLS and CDR2 YYNGEE. V gave up 2 bases and J gave up 10 bases, with 16 bases separating them.

The chain has TRBV6-1 and TRBJ2-7, with TRBD1 matching 11 bases. Germline trimming cut 2 bases from V and 5 bases from J; bases unmatched to any gene: 5. The CDR3 runs 15 residues. From germline, CDR1 is MNHNS and CDR2 SASEGT. Written as DNA, the CDR3 is TGTGCCAGCAGTGAACCCGGACAGGGGGCAAACGAGCAGTACTTC. This gives the protein CASSEPGQGANEQYF.

The J gene is TRBJ1-2, the V gene TRBV7-2, with TRBD1 as a possible D gene (5 bases). The CDR3 is 15 residues long. Germline CDR1 and CDR2: SGHTA and FQGNSA. Trimming took off 5 bases at V and 4 bases at J, with 17 bases between the two ends. This CDR3 is CASSISGHRAYGYTF. The CDR3 nucleotides are TGTGCCAGCAGCATATCTGGACACCGTGCCTATGGCTACACCTTC. Combining the CDR3 with reference TRBV7-2 and TRBJ1-2 gives the whole variable domain GAGVSQSPSNKVTEKGKDVELRCDPISGHTALYWYRQSLGQGLEFLIYFQGNSAPDKSGLPSDRFSAERTGGSVSTLTIQRTQQEDSAVYLCASSISGHRAYGYTFGSGTRLTVV.

The table lists this clone with a count of one. V and J are TRBV6-2 or TRBV6-3 and TRBJ1-2; weak D call: TRBD1 (6 bases). V lost 1 base to trimming and J lost 4 bases, with 13 bases between them. The CDR3 is 15 residues long. Germline CDR1 reads MNHEY; CDR2 reads SVGEGT. The CDR3 DNA follows: TGTGCCAGCAGTTACTACAGGGAATCTGTCTATGGCTACACCTTC. Translating it yields CASSYYRESVYGYTF.